Below are 7 T cell receptor beta chains sequenced from a single sample in a study of graft-versus-host responses after intestinal transplantation. No antigens are known for them. This table comes from immunoSEQ multiplex PCR, and its TCRdb copy is limited to in-frame clones, with some not included. This sample has around 100,000 clones; roughly 93% occur once, and the top ten carry more than 0.95%. This material consisted of unstimulated CD8+ T cells sorted from spleen or lymph node cells, taken before intestinal transplant. Receptors originate from a human donor who received an intestinal transplant.

CDR3 amino acids: CASSLGAGPGREAFF. CDR3 DNA sequence: TGTGCCAGCAGCTTGGGGGCCGGCCCTGGGCGTGAAGCTTTCTTT. The V gene is TRBV5-4, the J gene TRBJ1-1; no definite D call. This CDR3 is 15 amino acids long. V lost 0 bases, J lost 7 bases, and 16 bases lay in between. Germline V gene data show CDR1 as SGHNT and CDR2 as YYREEE (reference sequence).

CDR3 sequence reads: CATSSGAGGREQYF. Here the CDR3 DNA reads TGTGCCACCAGCAGTGGCGCCGGGGGCCGAGAGCAGTACTTC. J is TRBJ2-7 and V is TRBV15; the D gene could be TRBD1 or TRBD2 (6 bases each). V was trimmed by 3 bases and J by 7 bases, leaving 16 bases between them. CDR1 is LNHNV and CDR2 is YYDKDF in the germline V gene (reference sequence). This CDR3 comprises 14 residues.

A few counts support this clone. This chain uses TRBV19 with TRBJ1-1; unclear D gene. V was clipped by 3 bases and J by 3 bases, with 8 bases between them. The CDR3 contains 13 residues. Germline lookup yields CDR1 LNHDA and CDR2 SQIVND (reference sequence). DNA for the CDR3: TGTGCCAGTAGTATTCAGTCGGACACTGAAGCTTTCTTT. Residues: CASSIQSDTEAFF.

This rearrangement joins TRBV11-2 to TRBJ2-1; no reliable D call. The V gene's germline CDR1 is SGHAT and CDR2 FQNNGV. V lost 1 base and J lost 9, with 10 bases in between. This CDR3 has 13 amino acids. The CDR3 DNA reads as TGTGCCAGCAGCTTAGGGGGTGTGGGTGAGCAGTTCTTC. Its translation: CASSLGGVGEQFF. Variable domain in full (rest from reference TRBV11-2 and TRBJ2-1): EAGVAQSPRYKIIEKRQSVAFWCNPISGHATLYWYQQILGQGPKLLIQFQNNGVVDDSQLPKDRFSAERLKGVDSTLKIQPAKLEDSAVYLCASSLGGVGEQFFGPGTRLTVL.

The chain links TRBV7-3 to TRBJ2-3, with TRBD2 identical over 14 bases. Losses at the gene ends were 3 bases for V and 4 bases for J; bases not matched to a gene: 0. In germline, CDR1 is SGHTA, CDR2 FQGTGA. The CDR3 runs to 15 residues. CDR3 sequence (DNA): TGTGCCAGCAGCTTGACTAGCGGGGGGGCAGATACGCAGTATTTT. Translating it yields CASSLTSGGADTQYF. The full variable domain, completed using reference TRBV7-3 and TRBJ2-3, is GAGVSQTPSNKVTEKGKYVELRCDPISGHTALYWYRQSLGQGPEFLIYFQGTGAADDSGLPNDRFFAVRPEGSVSTLKIQRTERGDSAVYLCASSLTSGGADTQYFGPGTRLTVL.

The chain couples TRBV13 to TRBJ2-3; 13 bases are shared with TRBD2. The CDR3 loop spans 17 amino acids. CDR1 PRHDT and CDR2 FYEKMQ come from the germline V gene (reference sequence). Trimming removed 5 bases from V and 3 bases from J; junction bases left unmatched: 8. DNA of the CDR3: TGTGCCAGCAGCAGCGTGACTAGCGGGGGGTCGACAGATACGCAGTATTTT. Translation: CASSSVTSGGSTDTQYF.

A single count supports this clone. V and J are TRBV9 and TRBJ2-3, with TRBD2 matching 8 bases. This CDR3 is 16 amino acids long. Trimming cost V 2 bases and J 0 bases; bases outside gene matches: 5. Germline CDR1 reads SGDLS; CDR2 reads YYNGEE. The CDR3 DNA reads as TGTGCCAGCAGCGTCGAGCGGGGGCCTAGCACAGATACGCAGTATTTT. This sequence encodes CASSVERGPSTDTQYF.